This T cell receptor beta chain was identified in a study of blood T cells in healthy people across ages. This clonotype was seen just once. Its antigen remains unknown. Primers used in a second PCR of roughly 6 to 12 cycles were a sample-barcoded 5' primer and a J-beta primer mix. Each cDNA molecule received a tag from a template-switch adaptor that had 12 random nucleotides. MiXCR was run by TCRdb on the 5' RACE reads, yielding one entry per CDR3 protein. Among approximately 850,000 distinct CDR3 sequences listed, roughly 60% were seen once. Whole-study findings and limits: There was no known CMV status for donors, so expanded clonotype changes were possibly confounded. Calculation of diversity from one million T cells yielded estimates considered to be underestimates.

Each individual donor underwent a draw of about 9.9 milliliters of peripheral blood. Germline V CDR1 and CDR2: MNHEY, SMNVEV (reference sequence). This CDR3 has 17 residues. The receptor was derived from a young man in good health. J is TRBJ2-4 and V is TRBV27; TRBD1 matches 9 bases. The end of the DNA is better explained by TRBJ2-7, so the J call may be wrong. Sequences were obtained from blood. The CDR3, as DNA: TGTGCCAGCAGTTGCCTCACCTGGACAGGGGACCTATACGAGCAGTACTTC. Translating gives CASSCLTWTGDLYEQYF.